This T cell receptor beta chain originates from a study of siplizumab effects on memory and regulatory T cells. Overall study results and limits: A minor share of alloreactive clones matched unstimulated subsets. Naive T cells were seen as more diverse than memory cells and as major alloresponse contributors.

As regards this clone: Its specificity is unknown.

V lost 5 bases and J lost 7, with 17 bases in between. Per germline, CDR1 LNHDA and CDR2 SQIVND (reference sequence). The CDR3 is 14 amino acids. Each sample contributed approximately 94,000 TCR templates to the assay. Using immunoSEQ multiplex PCR, the repertoire was profiled, and TCRdb retains in-frame clones only, with some absent. The table records tens of thousands of clones, roughly 87% of them present only once. The rearrangement uses TRBV19 and TRBJ1-1, with TRBD1 as a possible D gene (5 bases). The source of this sequence is a human donor in good health. Material for sequencing was naive CD8+ T cells sorted from blood. The chain's CDR3 is CASSSLGRDDEAFF. CDR3 sequence (DNA): TGTGCCAGTAGTTCCCTTGGCAGGGATGATGAAGCTTTCTTT.